Following are 6 T cell receptor beta chains from one sample sequenced in a study of OX40 agonist ivuxolimab in advanced cancers. Using immunoSEQ multiplex PCR, the repertoire was profiled, and TCRdb retains in-frame clones only, with some absent. The table lists around 84,000 clones, approximately 93% of them singletons, with 8% to 13% in the top ten. The source was CD4+ or CD8+ T cells sorted from blood, collected in a trial of the OX40 agonist ivuxolimab. The receptors shown here come from an adult with an advanced solid tumor such as melanoma, head and neck, liver or kidney cancer.

This chain connects TRBV27 to TRBJ1-1; tentatively, D is TRBD1 (6 bases). The CDR3 consists of 14 residues. V lost 3 bases and J lost 4, with 12 bases in between. Germline CDR1 MNHEY, CDR2 SMNVEV (reference sequence). CDR3 loop: CASSLRGGVTEAFF. CDR3 DNA: TGTGCCAGCAGTTTGAGGGGGGGGGTCACTGAAGCTTTCTTT.

This clone was detected only a few times. The V call is TRBV9, the J call TRBJ2-7, with a possible D match to TRBD1 (6 bases). The CDR3 is 17 amino acids. The germline CDR1 and CDR2 sequences are SGDLS and YYNGEE. Trimming stripped 4 bases from V and 5 bases from J, with 25 bases between. CDR3 bases: TGTGCCAGCAGCCTAAGTGATGGGGGCGCGGTCCTTGACGAGCAGTACTTC. It translates to CASSLSDGGAVLDEQYF. Filled out from reference TRBV9 and TRBJ2-7, the complete variable domain reads DSGVTQTPKHLITATGQRVTLRCSPRSGDLSVYWYQQSLDQGLQFLIQYYNGEERAKGNILERFSAQQFPDLHSELNLSSLELGDSALYFCASSLSDGGAVLDEQYFGPGTRLTVT.

The rearrangement links TRBV9 to TRBJ2-1, with D unresolved. Germline V CDR1 and CDR2: SGDLS, YYNGEE. The CDR3 has 12 residues. V lost 10 bases and J lost 0, with 8 bases in between. The CDR3 sequence: CASRSSYNEQFF. DNA for the CDR3: TGTGCCTCCAGAAGCTCCTACAATGAGCAGTTCTTC.

The chain links TRBV9 to TRBJ2-7; D unresolved. V lost 0 bases and J 0 bases, leaving 7 bases between the germline ends. Germline V gene lookup returns CDR1 SGDLS and CDR2 YYNGEE. The length of the CDR3 is 14 residues. CDR3 coding DNA: TGTGCCAGCAGCGTAGGGCTGAGCTCCTACGAGCAGTACTTC. Protein product: CASSVGLSSYEQYF.

The chain carries TRBV6-5 and TRBJ2-5; no reliable D call. Trimming took off 4 bases at V and 5 bases at J, with 14 bases between the two ends. This CDR3 contains 14 residues. Looked up from germline, CDR1 is MNHEY and CDR2 is SVGAGI. The CDR3 nucleotides are TGTGCCAGCAGTTCTCGGTCCTGGGTGGAGACCCAGTACTTC. The encoded protein is CASSSRSWVETQYF.

The chain couples TRBV27 to TRBJ2-7; D possibly corresponds to TRBD2 (5 bases). The germline V gene encodes CDR1 MNHEY and CDR2 SMNVEV (reference sequence). This CDR3 comprises 14 residues. Trimming took off 4 bases at V and 2 bases at J, with 12 bases between the two ends. CDR3 residues: CASSSGLGPYEQYF. DNA for the CDR3: TGTGCCAGCAGTTCAGGACTTGGGCCCTACGAGCAGTACTTC.